What follows are 9 T cell receptor beta chains derived from one specimen sequenced in a study of identical twins. A single record per CDR3 protein comes from TCRdb applying MiXCR to the 5' RACE reads. This table holds fewer than 900,000 distinct CDR3 sequences, around a sixth found once. A further study also used this sample, focusing on T cells expressing NK-cell markers.

The sequenced sample consisted of PBMCs. These receptors were collected from a woman in her late teens or twenties in good health.

This clonotype turned up a few times. CDR3 sequence reads: CASSPPGVLQETQYF. The CDR3 DNA is TGTGCCAGCTCACCCCCGGGTGTTCTCCAAGAGACCCAGTACTTC. J is TRBJ2-5 and V is TRBV18; D is uncertain. The CDR3 consists of 15 residues. CDR1 and CDR2 (germline): KGHSH, LQKENI. With 3 bases removed from V and 1 base from J, the gap between germline ends came to 12 bases.

This clonotype has more than one count but fewer than ten. The V and J genes are TRBV12-3 or TRBV12-4 and TRBJ2-1; the D is unclear. The CDR3 spans 13 residues. V dropped 5 bases and J dropped 7 bases, with 12 bases sitting between them. Here the CDR3 reads CASSTLGSNEQFF. The DNA for the CDR3 is TGTGCCAGCAGTACCCTCGGGTCTAATGAGCAGTTCTTC.

This sequence joins TRBV12-3 or TRBV12-4 and TRBJ2-7; D is unclear. The CDR3 is 13 amino acids. The V and J ends lost 6 bases and 0 bases respectively, with 9 bases between them. CDR3 nucleotide sequence: TGTGCCAGCAGCCCGATTAGCTCCTACGAGCAGTACTTC. It translates to CASSPISSYEQYF.

V and J are TRBV20-1 and TRBJ2-7, with 9 bases aligning to TRBD1. The CDR3 has 14 amino acids. CDR1 and CDR2 from the germline V gene are DFQATT and SNEGSKA (reference sequence). J lost 0 bases, V lost 6 bases, and 6 bases had no gene match. CDR3 loop: CSAYRGPFSYEQYF. The CDR3 DNA follows: TGCAGTGCCTACAGGGGGCCCTTCTCCTACGAGCAGTACTTC.

The chain is built from TRBV10-3 and TRBJ1-1; no reliable D call. Trimming pared 3 bases from V and 1 base from J, leaving 9 bases between. This CDR3 contains 14 residues. The germline gives CDR1 ENHRY, CDR2 SYGVKD. CDR3 protein: CAISERPGNTEAFF. The CDR3 DNA reads as TGTGCCATCAGTGAAAGACCGGGGAACACTGAAGCTTTCTTT.

The chain joins TRBV9 to TRBJ2-7; 8 bases fit TRBD1. CDR1 is SGDLS, CDR2 YYNGEE, per germline. This CDR3 has 14 residues. V lost 4 bases, J lost 6 bases, and 9 bases stayed unmatched. The CDR3 DNA follows: TGTGCCAGCAGCCCCAGGACAGGGTTCACCGAGCAGTACTTC. It encodes CASSPRTGFTEQYF.

This chain uses TRBV6-5 with TRBJ2-1; 12 bases line up with TRBD2. J gave up 7 bases and V 2 bases, and 6 bases lay outside the gene matches. CDR1 is MNHEY and CDR2 is SVGAGI in the germline V gene. The CDR3 extends over 16 amino acids. CDR3 region: CASSYILAGGRNEQFF. The CDR3 nucleotides read TGTGCCAGCAGTTACATACTAGCGGGAGGTCGAAATGAGCAGTTCTTC.

This rearrangement joins TRBV29-1 to TRBJ1-2; D ambiguous. CDR1 is SQVTM, CDR2 ANQGSEA, per germline. This CDR3 has 13 residues. Trimming pared 2 bases from V and 4 bases from J, leaving 11 bases between. CDR3 sequence reads: CSVELRAPYGYTF. Here the CDR3 DNA reads TGCAGCGTTGAATTGAGGGCACCCTATGGCTACACCTTC.

This clonotype turned up a few times. This chain links TRBV5-1 with TRBJ2-4; D is unresolved. In germline, CDR1 is SGHRS, CDR2 YFSETQ. Trimming left V 0 bases short and J 2 bases short, with 15 bases between. This CDR3 has 17 amino acids. The CDR3 region has the DNA TGCGCCAGCAGCTTGGTACCCAGCTCTGGCACCAAAAACATTCAGTACTTC. Translating it yields CASSLVPSSGTKNIQYF.